Listed below are T cell receptor beta chains from one sample, sequenced in a study of T-cell reconstitution after alpha-beta-depleted transplantation in children. TCRdb re-analysed the PCR reads in MiXCR, keeping a single row per CDR3 protein. This repertoire shows about 600,000 distinct CDR3 sequences, over 10% found once; its top ten account for around 2.2%. Specimen: PBMCs, mostly from graft donor cells, collected 360 days after TCRalphabeta/CD19-depleted stem cell transplant. The receptors come from a male patient younger than 18 who had a stem cell transplant for acute myeloid leukemia, so the T cells may come from the graft donor. CDR3s include the opening cysteine and the closing phenylalanine or tryptophan. Each record gives: J gene, D gene, clone size, V gene, CDR3 DNA, CDR3 protein. A D gene is named only where the DNA matches it firmly. The listing skips clone size in some rows; elsewhere it reads once, few, many or a size class.

j_call: TRBJ2-1; d_call: -; clone_size: many; v_call: TRBV10-3; cdr3_nt: TGTGCCATCGTAAGGGGGGATGTCTCCTACAATGAGCAGTTCTTC; cdr3_aa: CAIVRGDVSYNEQFF
j_call: TRBJ1-1; d_call: -; clone_size: -; v_call: TRBV25-1; cdr3_nt: TGTGCCAGCAGTCGCCTCGGAGCCTCTTACACTGAAGCTTTCTTT; cdr3_aa: CASSRLGASYTEAFF
j_call: TRBJ2-1; d_call: -; clone_size: -; v_call: TRBV4-3; cdr3_nt: TGCGCCAGCAGCCTAAGAGGAGCAGGGACGGGTAATGAGCAGTTCTTC; cdr3_aa: CASSLRGAGTGNEQFF
j_call: TRBJ2-1; d_call: -; clone_size: -; v_call: TRBV14; cdr3_nt: TGTGCCAGCAGCCAAGCATTTGCTAGCGCCAACAATGAGCAGTTCTTC; cdr3_aa: CASSQAFASANNEQFF
j_call: TRBJ2-2; d_call: -; clone_size: -; v_call: TRBV7-9; cdr3_nt: TGTGCCAGCAGACAAGGGGAAAAAACCGGGGAGCTGTTTTTT; cdr3_aa: CASRQGEKTGELFF
j_call: TRBJ2-7; d_call: -; clone_size: -; v_call: TRBV12-3/TRBV12-4; cdr3_nt: TGTGCCAGCAGTCGGGGAAGGGAACCCTACGAGCAGTACTTC; cdr3_aa: CASSRGREPYEQYF
j_call: TRBJ2-7; d_call: TRBD2; clone_size: many; v_call: TRBV28; cdr3_nt: TGTGCCAGCAGCTCTTCAAGGTTTGCGGGAGAGTACGAGCAGTACTTC; cdr3_aa: CASSSSRFAGEYEQYF
j_call: TRBJ1-1; d_call: -; clone_size: many; v_call: TRBV21-1; cdr3_nt: TGTGCCAGCAGCTACTCGAACACTGAAGCTTTCTTT; cdr3_aa: CASSYSNTEAFF
j_call: TRBJ2-4; d_call: -; clone_size: many; v_call: TRBV28; cdr3_nt: TGTGCCAGCAGTTTATTCACAGGTCTAGCCAAAAACATTCAGTACTTC; cdr3_aa: CASSLFTGLAKNIQYF
j_call: TRBJ2-7; d_call: TRBD2; clone_size: few; v_call: TRBV7-9; cdr3_nt: TGTGCCAGCAGCTCACGGGGGGACTATATATACGAGCAGTACTTC; cdr3_aa: CASSSRGDYIYEQYF
j_call: TRBJ2-3; d_call: -; clone_size: many; v_call: TRBV6-6; cdr3_nt: TGTGCCAGCAGCCCCAGCTTTGCAGATACGCAGTATTTT; cdr3_aa: CASSPSFADTQYF
j_call: TRBJ2-5; d_call: -; clone_size: many; v_call: TRBV7-2; cdr3_nt: TGTGCCAGCAGCTCCGGACGGACCCAGTACTTC; cdr3_aa: CASSSGRTQYF
j_call: TRBJ2-7; d_call: -; clone_size: -; v_call: TRBV7-2; cdr3_nt: TGTGCCAGCAGCTTAGGGTTGCTTCAGGACGAGCAGTACTTC; cdr3_aa: CASSLGLLQDEQYF
j_call: TRBJ1-3; d_call: -; clone_size: -; v_call: TRBV6-1; cdr3_nt: TGTGCCAGCAGTACAAAGGGGCCTGACTCTGGAAACACCATATATTTT; cdr3_aa: CASSTKGPDSGNTIYF
j_call: TRBJ2-7; d_call: -; clone_size: few; v_call: TRBV28; cdr3_nt: TGTGCCAGCACGCTCGGGGACTTCACCTACGAGCAGTACTTC; cdr3_aa: CASTLGDFTYEQYF
j_call: TRBJ2-3; d_call: -; clone_size: -; v_call: TRBV6-5; cdr3_nt: TGTGCCAGCAGTTACGGCCAACCCACGGGAGATACGCAGTATTTT; cdr3_aa: CASSYGQPTGDTQYF
j_call: TRBJ1-2; d_call: -; clone_size: -; v_call: TRBV5-1; cdr3_nt: TGCGCCAGCAGCCACTCGAACAGGGATGGCTACACCTTC; cdr3_aa: CASSHSNRDGYTF
j_call: TRBJ1-1; d_call: -; clone_size: -; v_call: TRBV25-1; cdr3_nt: TGTGCCAGCACCAAGGAACAGGGTTGGGGTGGAAACACTGAAGCTTTCTTT; cdr3_aa: CASTKEQGWGGNTEAFF
j_call: TRBJ1-3; d_call: TRBD1; clone_size: few; v_call: TRBV14; cdr3_nt: TGTGCCAGCAGCCCCCGGACAGGGCCAAACACCATATATTTT; cdr3_aa: CASSPRTGPNTIYF
j_call: TRBJ2-1; d_call: TRBD2; clone_size: -; v_call: TRBV18; cdr3_nt: TGTGCCAGCTCACTGACTAGCGGGAGCCACAATGAGCAGTTCTTC; cdr3_aa: CASSLTSGSHNEQFF
j_call: TRBJ2-7; d_call: -; clone_size: -; v_call: TRBV5-5; cdr3_nt: TGTGCCAGCAGCTGGACACGGTCCTACGAGCAGTACTTC; cdr3_aa: CASSWTRSYEQYF
j_call: TRBJ2-5; d_call: -; clone_size: few; v_call: TRBV20-1; cdr3_nt: TGCAGTGCTACCAGTCCCCCTCCGTGGACCCAGTACTTC; cdr3_aa: CSATSPPPWTQYF
j_call: TRBJ2-2; d_call: -; clone_size: few; v_call: TRBV30; cdr3_nt: TGTGCCTGGATCCCGCGGAACACCGGGGAGCTGTTTTTT; cdr3_aa: CAWIPRNTGELFF
j_call: TRBJ2-1; d_call: TRBD2; clone_size: few; v_call: TRBV5-1; cdr3_nt: TGCGCCAGCAGTTTTGGCCTGGCTAGCGGGAGAGAATACAATGAGCAGTTCTTC; cdr3_aa: CASSFGLASGREYNEQFF
j_call: TRBJ2-1; d_call: -; clone_size: few; v_call: TRBV24-1; cdr3_nt: TGTGCCCCCAGTGTGAGGGGGAACCCAAATAGAGAGCAGTTCTTC; cdr3_aa: CAPSVRGNPNREQFF
j_call: TRBJ2-1; d_call: TRBD1; clone_size: -; v_call: TRBV5-5; cdr3_nt: TGTGCCAGCAGCTTCGGGACAGGGGACAATGAGCAGTTCTTC; cdr3_aa: CASSFGTGDNEQFF
j_call: TRBJ1-3; d_call: -; clone_size: many; v_call: TRBV10-3; cdr3_nt: TGTGCCATCAGGCCGTGGGGCGCTGGAAACACCATATATTTT; cdr3_aa: CAIRPWGAGNTIYF
j_call: TRBJ1-1; d_call: -; clone_size: many; v_call: TRBV12-3/TRBV12-4; cdr3_nt: TGTGCCAGCAGTTTAGACGGGGGCGTAGCTTTCTTT; cdr3_aa: CASSLDGGVAFF
j_call: TRBJ2-3; d_call: -; clone_size: many; v_call: TRBV28; cdr3_nt: TGTGCCAGCAGTTCAGCTTTAGATACGCAGTATTTT; cdr3_aa: CASSSALDTQYF
j_call: TRBJ2-3; d_call: -; clone_size: few; v_call: TRBV5-1; cdr3_nt: TGCGCCAGCAGCTTGACGGACGGGACAGATACGCAGTATTTT; cdr3_aa: CASSLTDGTDTQYF
j_call: TRBJ2-5; d_call: TRBD2; clone_size: -; v_call: TRBV29-1; cdr3_nt: TGCAGCGTGTCGGGGGCGGGAGGGCCCTGGGAGACCCAGTACTTC; cdr3_aa: CSVSGAGGPWETQYF
j_call: TRBJ2-1; d_call: TRBD2; clone_size: many; v_call: TRBV5-1; cdr3_nt: TGCGCCAGCTCCCAGCGGGAGGGCCTCTCAAATGAGCAGTTCTTC; cdr3_aa: CASSQREGLSNEQFF
j_call: TRBJ2-2; d_call: -; clone_size: -; v_call: TRBV20-1; cdr3_nt: TGCAGTGCTAGAGCCGTGGGCCCCGGGGAGCTGTTTTTT; cdr3_aa: CSARAVGPGELFF
j_call: TRBJ2-7; d_call: TRBD2; clone_size: -; v_call: TRBV20-1; cdr3_nt: TGCAGTGCTGGGCGACTAGCGGGTCCCTACGAGCAGTACTTC; cdr3_aa: CSAGRLAGPYEQYF
j_call: TRBJ2-1; d_call: TRBD2; clone_size: many; v_call: TRBV29-1; cdr3_nt: TGCAGCGTTGCCGGGACTAGAAATAGCCCTCCCTACAATGAGCAGTTCTTC; cdr3_aa: CSVAGTRNSPPYNEQFF
j_call: TRBJ2-1; d_call: -; clone_size: -; v_call: TRBV20-1; cdr3_nt: TGCAGTGCTCCGGAGGAAGCGCCGACCTACAATGAGCAGTTCTTC; cdr3_aa: CSAPEEAPTYNEQFF
j_call: TRBJ2-1; d_call: TRBD2; clone_size: many; v_call: TRBV29-1; cdr3_nt: TGCAGCGCCCCAACTAGCGGGACTTACAATGAGCAGTTCTTC; cdr3_aa: CSAPTSGTYNEQFF
j_call: TRBJ2-7; d_call: -; clone_size: few; v_call: TRBV20-1; cdr3_nt: TGCAGTGCTAGATCCCGGGAGCTTAGCTCCTACGAGCAGTACTTC; cdr3_aa: CSARSRELSSYEQYF
j_call: TRBJ2-2; d_call: TRBD1; clone_size: many; v_call: TRBV28; cdr3_nt: TGTGCCAGCAGTTCAGCGACAGGGTACACCGGGGAGCTGTTTTTT; cdr3_aa: CASSSATGYTGELFF
j_call: TRBJ2-1; d_call: TRBD1; clone_size: few; v_call: TRBV11-2; cdr3_nt: TGTGCCAGCAGCTCCGGACAGGGGAACTACAATGAGCAGTTCTTC; cdr3_aa: CASSSGQGNYNEQFF
j_call: TRBJ2-2; d_call: -; clone_size: -; v_call: TRBV5-1; cdr3_nt: TGCGCCAGCAGCTTGGCCCCCAGTGGTGGGGCCGGGGAGCTGTTTTTT; cdr3_aa: CASSLAPSGGAGELFF
j_call: TRBJ2-7; d_call: -; clone_size: few; v_call: TRBV19; cdr3_nt: TGTGCCAGTAGTATAGTTGGGTGGCCCGGAGGGAGCTACGAGCAGTACTTC; cdr3_aa: CASSIVGWPGGSYEQYF
j_call: TRBJ2-1; d_call: TRBD2; clone_size: many; v_call: TRBV5-1; cdr3_nt: TGCGCCAGCAGCTTGGACGGGACTAGACCTAACAATGAGCAGTTCTTC; cdr3_aa: CASSLDGTRPNNEQFF
j_call: TRBJ2-2; d_call: -; clone_size: many; v_call: TRBV2; cdr3_nt: TGTGCCAGCATCCCAGCCCGGACAGCTCAGTCCCAGCCCGGGGAGCTGTTTTTT; cdr3_aa: CASIPARTAQSQPGELFF
j_call: TRBJ2-1; d_call: -; clone_size: few; v_call: TRBV20-1; cdr3_nt: TGCAGTGCAAATTTGGGGGCAGGTGAGCAGTTCTTC; cdr3_aa: CSANLGAGEQFF
j_call: TRBJ1-1; d_call: -; clone_size: -; v_call: TRBV28; cdr3_nt: TGTGCCAGCAGAGGCACCAACACTGAAGCTTTCTTT; cdr3_aa: CASRGTNTEAFF
j_call: TRBJ2-5; d_call: TRBD2; clone_size: -; v_call: TRBV20-1; cdr3_nt: TGCAGTGCTAGGTCTCCGGGACTAGCGGGAGGGGGGGGAGAGACCCAGTACTTC; cdr3_aa: CSARSPGLAGGGGETQYF
j_call: TRBJ2-1; d_call: -; clone_size: few; v_call: TRBV28; cdr3_nt: TGTGCCAGCAGTTTACTGCGGCTAGCGAGCGAGCAGTTCTTC; cdr3_aa: CASSLLRLASEQFF
j_call: TRBJ2-7; d_call: -; clone_size: many; v_call: TRBV6-2/TRBV6-3; cdr3_nt: TGTGCCAGCAGTTACGCGAGGCTAGCAAGCGAGCAGTACTTC; cdr3_aa: CASSYARLASEQYF
j_call: TRBJ1-3; d_call: -; clone_size: few; v_call: TRBV28; cdr3_nt: TGTGCCAGCACACCCGGGCGTCAGTTGGGAAACACCATATATTTT; cdr3_aa: CASTPGRQLGNTIYF
j_call: TRBJ2-5; d_call: -; clone_size: once; v_call: TRBV19; cdr3_nt: TGTGCCAGTAGTATAGTCGCCAGCCAAGAGACCCAGTACTTC; cdr3_aa: CASSIVASQETQYF